This T cell receptor beta chain was profiled in a study of shared clonotypes between healthy human individuals. Germline CDR1 reads MDHEN; CDR2 reads SYDVKM. CDR3 length: 14 amino acids. V lost 6 bases, J lost 6 bases, and 8 bases stayed unmatched. The data were produced by immunoSEQ multiplex PCR, yet TCRdb's version contains in-frame clones alone and is incomplete. Among 550,000 to 800,000 clones listed, 74% were seen once. The chain uses TRBV28 and TRBJ1-5; 7 bases are shared with TRBD1. Sequencing used memory CD4+ T cells sorted from blood. Regarding subset: CD45RA-negative fraction. The source of this sequence is a woman aged 30 to 39 in good health. The CDR3 here is CASSPKTGTQPQHF. CDR3 DNA: TGTGCCAGCAGCCCCAAGACAGGGACTCAGCCCCAGCATTTT.